Shown below are 6 T cell receptor beta chains from a single sample sequenced in a study of shared clonotypes between healthy human individuals. Here immunoSEQ multiplex PCR was the method, and the copy in TCRdb shows in-frame clones only, minus some. The sample has about 490,000 clones, less than 80% seen once. The sample comprised PBMCs. All receptors come from a woman in her forties in good health. Some clones in this sample may be carry-over from other donors' samples.

The rearrangement uses TRBV28 and TRBJ2-7; 9 bases match TRBD1. There are 15 residues in the CDR3. V dropped 4 bases and J dropped 4; count of bases not matched to a gene: 8. The germline CDR1 and CDR2 sequences are MDHEN and SYDVKM. CDR3 in DNA: TGTGCCAGCAGTTCCGGACAGGGGATCTTATACGAGCAGTACTTC. This sequence encodes CASSSGQGILYEQYF.

V usage is TRBV7-2 and J usage is TRBJ2-1; D is uncertain. The CDR3 spans 13 residues. Germline assignment: CDR1 SGHTA and CDR2 FQGNSA. Trimming removed 5 bases from V and 4 bases from J, with 9 bases in between. The CDR3 is CASSPGPYNEQFF. The CDR3 DNA follows: TGTGCCAGCAGCCCCGGGCCTTACAATGAGCAGTTCTTC.

This rearrangement joins TRBV28 to TRBJ2-7; TRBD1 matches at 7 bases. Germline V gives CDR1 MDHEN, CDR2 SYDVKM. Trimming at V came to 6 bases and at J to 1 base, leaving 6 bases not matched to a gene. CDR3 length: 14 residues. This chain's CDR3 is CASRRQGDSYEQYF. Here the CDR3 DNA reads TGTGCCAGCAGAAGACAGGGAGATTCCTACGAGCAGTACTTC.

The chain recombines TRBV5-6 with TRBJ2-7; 11 bases align to TRBD2. Germline CDR1 and CDR2: SGHDT and YYEEEE. V shed 3 bases and J 4 bases; nucleotides not matched to a gene: 6. This CDR3 is 15 amino acids long. Here the CDR3 DNA reads TGTGCCAGCAGCTATAGCGGGAGGGCCTGGTACGAGCAGTACTTC. The encoded protein is CASSYSGRAWYEQYF.

The rearrangement links TRBV11-2 to TRBJ2-2; no clear D. With 7 bases removed from V and 6 bases from J, the gap between germline ends came to 15 bases. The length of the CDR3 is 14 residues. Germline CDR1 and CDR2: SGHAT and FQNNGV. The DNA for the CDR3 is TGTGCCAGCACCCCTGAGGCTCTCGCCGGGGAGCTGTTTTTT. Translation gives CASTPEALAGELFF. Complete variable domain (other parts from reference TRBV11-2 and TRBJ2-2): EAGVAQSPRYKIIEKRQSVAFWCNPISGHATLYWYQQILGQGPKLLIQFQNNGVVDDSQLPKDRFSAERLKGVDSTLKIQPAKLEDSAVYLCASTPEALAGELFFGEGSRLTVL.

CDR3 residues: CASSQNSAGGTDTQYF. As DNA, the CDR3 is TGTGCCAGCAGCCAAAATTCAGCGGGGGGCACAGATACGCAGTATTTT. The rearrangement joins TRBV14 to TRBJ2-3; TRBD2 agrees at 8 bases. After removal of 2 bases from V and 1 base from J, the junction contained 5 bases not matched to a gene. Per germline, CDR1 SGHDN and CDR2 FVKESK. The CDR3 length is 16 residues.